The rows below give T cell receptor beta chains drawn from one sample of a study of T cell responses to AZD1222 COVID-19 vaccine. Produced via immunoSEQ multiplex PCR; TCRdb's table is partial and in-frame only. This table has 90,000 to 150,000 clones, 91% appearing once. Sequences were derived from peripheral blood, sampled on day 0 of AZD1222 vaccination. The receptors derive from an adult in good health. The CDR3 runs from the conserved cysteine through the conserved F or W. Fields, in order: D gene, V gene, J gene, CDR3 protein, CDR3 DNA. A D gene is named only where the DNA matches it firmly.

>TRBD1|TRBV28|TRBJ1-1
CASRPNWDRTQAFF
TGTGCCAGCAGACCAAACTGGGACAGAACGCAAGCTTTCTTT
>NA|TRBV10-3|TRBJ1-1
CAISEWRGTEAFF
TGTGCCATCAGTGAGTGGAGAGGCACTGAAGCTTTCTTT
>NA|TRBV7-3|TRBJ1-1
CASSFATHGNTEAFF
TGTGCCAGCAGCTTCGCCACGCATGGGAACACTGAAGCTTTCTTT
>NA|TRBV9|TRBJ2-2
CASSPHVGAGELFF
TGTGCCAGCAGTCCTCACGTCGGCGCCGGGGAGCTGTTTTTT
>NA|TRBV7-3|TRBJ2-1
CASSAGVSNEQFF
TGTGCCAGCAGCGCAGGGGTCTCCAATGAGCAGTTCTTC
>NA|TRBV30|TRBJ1-5
CAWNPPGGSNQPQHF
TGTGCCTGGAATCCCCCGGGTGGAAGCAATCAGCCCCAGCATTTT
>NA|TRBV29-1|TRBJ1-1
CSVGGARTEAFF
TGCAGCGTTGGGGGGGCCCGAACTGAAGCTTTCTTT
>NA|TRBV25-1|TRBJ1-4
CASTRGLSNEKLFF
TGTGCCAGTACACGAGGGCTGTCTAATGAAAAACTGTTTTTT
>NA|TRBV6-5|TRBJ1-1
CASSTSRNTEAFF
TGTGCCAGCAGTACCTCGAGGAACACTGAAGCTTTCTTT
>TRBD1|TRBV18|TRBJ1-2
CASSPRQGPGYGYTF
TGTGCCAGCTCACCAAGACAGGGGCCGGGGTATGGCTACACCTTC
>NA|TRBV29-1|TRBJ2-2
CSVRSDISYTGELFF
TGCAGCGTTCGTAGTGACATCTCATACACCGGGGAGCTGTTTTTT
>NA|TRBV18|TRBJ1-1
CASSPYPSRTEAFF
TGTGCCAGCTCACCTTACCCGAGTCGGACTGAAGCTTTCTTT
>TRBD1|TRBV28|TRBJ1-1
CASRQGGGEAFF
TGTGCCAGCAGGCAGGGGGGTGGTGAAGCTTTCTTT
>NA|TRBV27|TRBJ2-3
CASSLALSSTDTQYF
TGTGCCAGCAGTTTGGCCCTTTCTAGCACAGATACGCAGTATTTT